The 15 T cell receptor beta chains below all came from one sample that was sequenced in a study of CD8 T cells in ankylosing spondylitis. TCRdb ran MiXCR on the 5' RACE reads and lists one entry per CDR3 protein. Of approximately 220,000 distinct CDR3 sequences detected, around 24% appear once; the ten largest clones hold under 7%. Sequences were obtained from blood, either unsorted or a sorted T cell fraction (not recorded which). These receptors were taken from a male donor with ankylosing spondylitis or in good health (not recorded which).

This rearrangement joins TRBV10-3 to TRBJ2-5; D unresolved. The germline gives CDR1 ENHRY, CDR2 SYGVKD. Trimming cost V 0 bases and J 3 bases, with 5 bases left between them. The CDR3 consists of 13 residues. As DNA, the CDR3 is TGTGCCATCAGTGAGTCGGGGAAAGAGACCCAGTACTTC. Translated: CAISESGKETQYF.

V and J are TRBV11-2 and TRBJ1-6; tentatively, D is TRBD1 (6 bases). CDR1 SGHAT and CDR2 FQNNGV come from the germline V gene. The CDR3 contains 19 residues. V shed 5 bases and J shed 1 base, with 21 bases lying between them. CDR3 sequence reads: CASSPPGLRGSSYNSPLHF. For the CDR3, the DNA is TGTGCCAGCAGCCCCCCAGGGCTCAGGGGATCTTCCTATAATTCACCCCTCCACTTT.

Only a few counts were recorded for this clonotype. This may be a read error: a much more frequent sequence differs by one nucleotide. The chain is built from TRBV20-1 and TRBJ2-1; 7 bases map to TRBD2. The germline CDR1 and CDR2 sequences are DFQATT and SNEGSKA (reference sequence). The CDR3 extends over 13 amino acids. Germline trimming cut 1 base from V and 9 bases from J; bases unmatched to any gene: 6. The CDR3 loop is CSARAGRAGEQFF. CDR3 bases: TGCAGTGCTAGAGCGGGGAGGGCCGGTGAGCAGTTCTTC.

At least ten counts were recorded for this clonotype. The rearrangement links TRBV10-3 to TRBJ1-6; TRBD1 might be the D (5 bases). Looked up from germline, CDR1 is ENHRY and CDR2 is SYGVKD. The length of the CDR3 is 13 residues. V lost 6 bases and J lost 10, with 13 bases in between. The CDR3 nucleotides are TGTGCCATCAGGGGCAGGGTGGAGTCACCCCTCCACTTT. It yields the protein CAIRGRVESPLHF.

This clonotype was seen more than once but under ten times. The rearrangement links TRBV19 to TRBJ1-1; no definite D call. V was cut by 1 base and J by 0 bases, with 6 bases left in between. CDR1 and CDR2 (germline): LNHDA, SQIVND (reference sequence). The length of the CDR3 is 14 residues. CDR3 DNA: TGTGCCAGTAGTATAGGGACGGTGAACACTGAAGCTTTCTTT. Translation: CASSIGTVNTEAFF.

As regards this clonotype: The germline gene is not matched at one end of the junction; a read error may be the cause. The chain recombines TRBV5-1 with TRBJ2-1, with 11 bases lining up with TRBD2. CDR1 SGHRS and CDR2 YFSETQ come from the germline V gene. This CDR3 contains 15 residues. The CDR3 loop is CASSRTSGSYNEQIF. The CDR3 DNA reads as TGCGCCAGCAGCCGAACTAGCGGGAGTTATAATGAGCAGATCTTC.

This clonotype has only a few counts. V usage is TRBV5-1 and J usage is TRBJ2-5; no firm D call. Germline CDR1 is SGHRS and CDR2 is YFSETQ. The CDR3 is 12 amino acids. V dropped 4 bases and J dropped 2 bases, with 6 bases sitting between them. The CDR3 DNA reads TGCGCCAGCAGCCGCCATCAAGAGACCCAGTACTTC. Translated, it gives CASSRHQETQYF.

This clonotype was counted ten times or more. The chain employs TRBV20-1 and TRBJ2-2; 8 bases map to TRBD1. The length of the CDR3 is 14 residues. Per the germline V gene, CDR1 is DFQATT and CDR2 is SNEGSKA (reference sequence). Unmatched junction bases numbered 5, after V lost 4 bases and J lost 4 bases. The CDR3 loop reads CSAKGQGATGELFF. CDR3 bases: TGCAGTGCTAAGGGGCAGGGGGCCACCGGGGAGCTGTTTTTT.

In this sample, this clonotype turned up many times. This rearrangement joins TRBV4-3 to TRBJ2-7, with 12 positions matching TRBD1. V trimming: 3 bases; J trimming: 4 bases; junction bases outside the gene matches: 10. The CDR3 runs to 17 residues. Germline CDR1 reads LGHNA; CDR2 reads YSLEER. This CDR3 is CASSQYYGTGGRYEQYF. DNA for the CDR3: TGCGCCAGCAGCCAGTATTACGGGACAGGGGGCAGGTACGAGCAGTACTTC.

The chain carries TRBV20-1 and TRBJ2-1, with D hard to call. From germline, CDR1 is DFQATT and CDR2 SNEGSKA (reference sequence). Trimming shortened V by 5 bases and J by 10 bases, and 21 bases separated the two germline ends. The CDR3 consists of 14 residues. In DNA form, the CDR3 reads TGCAGTGCTCCCCCCTCACAAAAAAGGAGAGAGCAGTTCTTC. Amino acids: CSAPPSQKRREQFF.

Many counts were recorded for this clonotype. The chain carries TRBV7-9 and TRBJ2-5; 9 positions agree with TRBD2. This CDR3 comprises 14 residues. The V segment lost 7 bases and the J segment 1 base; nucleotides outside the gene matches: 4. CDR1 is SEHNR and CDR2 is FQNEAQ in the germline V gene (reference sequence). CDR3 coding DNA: TGTGCCAGCACCCTTAGCGGGAGCCAAGAGACCCAGTACTTC. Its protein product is CASTLSGSQETQYF.

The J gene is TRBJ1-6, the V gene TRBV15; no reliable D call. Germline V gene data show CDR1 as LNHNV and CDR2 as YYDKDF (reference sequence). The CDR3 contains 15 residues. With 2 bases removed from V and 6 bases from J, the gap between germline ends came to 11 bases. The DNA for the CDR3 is TGTGCCACCAGCAGACACCGGGAGCCTAATTCACCCCTCCACTTT. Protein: CATSRHREPNSPLHF.

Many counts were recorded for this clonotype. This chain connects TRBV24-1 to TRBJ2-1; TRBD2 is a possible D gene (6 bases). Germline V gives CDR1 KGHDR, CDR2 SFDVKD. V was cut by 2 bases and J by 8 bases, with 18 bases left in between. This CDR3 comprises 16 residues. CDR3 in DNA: TGTGCCACCAGTGATTCTAGCGCTAAGACCGGACATGAGCAGTTCTTC. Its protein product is CATSDSSAKTGHEQFF.

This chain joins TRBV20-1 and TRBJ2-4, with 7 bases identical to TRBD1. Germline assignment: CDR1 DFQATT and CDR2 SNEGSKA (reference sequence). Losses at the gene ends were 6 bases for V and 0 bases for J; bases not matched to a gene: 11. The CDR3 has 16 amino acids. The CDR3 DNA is TGCAGTGCAATATCCGGGACAGCAGAAGCCAAAAACATTCAGTACTTC. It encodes CSAISGTAEAKNIQYF.

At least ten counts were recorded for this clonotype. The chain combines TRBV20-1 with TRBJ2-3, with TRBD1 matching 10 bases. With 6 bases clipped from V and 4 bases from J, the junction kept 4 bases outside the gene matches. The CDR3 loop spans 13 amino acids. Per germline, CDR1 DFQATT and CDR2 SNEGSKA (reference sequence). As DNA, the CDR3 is TGCAGTGCCCCGACAGGGGGCCCAGATACGCAGTATTTT. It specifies CSAPTGGPDTQYF.